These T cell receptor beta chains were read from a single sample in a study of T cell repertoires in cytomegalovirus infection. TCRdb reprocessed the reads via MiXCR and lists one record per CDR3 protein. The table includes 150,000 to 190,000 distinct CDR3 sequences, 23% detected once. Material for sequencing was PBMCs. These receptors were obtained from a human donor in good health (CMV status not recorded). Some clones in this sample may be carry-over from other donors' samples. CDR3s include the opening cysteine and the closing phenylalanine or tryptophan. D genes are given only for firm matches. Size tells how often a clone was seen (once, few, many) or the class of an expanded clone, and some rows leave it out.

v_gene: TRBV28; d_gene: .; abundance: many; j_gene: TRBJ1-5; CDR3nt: TGTGCCATTTCATCTAGGAGTCAGCCCCAGCATTTT; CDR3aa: CAISSRSQPQHF
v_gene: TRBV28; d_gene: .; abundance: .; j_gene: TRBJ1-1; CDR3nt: TGTGCCAGCGCCCCTGGGGGAAGGTACACTGAAGCTTTCTTT; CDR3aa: CASAPGGRYTEAFF
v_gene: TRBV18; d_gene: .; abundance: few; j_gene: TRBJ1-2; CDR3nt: TGTGCCAGCTCACTACGATCGGACGGAAACTATGGCTACACCTTC; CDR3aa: CASSLRSDGNYGYTF
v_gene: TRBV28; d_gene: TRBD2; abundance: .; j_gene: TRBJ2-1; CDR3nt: TGTCCCAGCATCCCGGGACTAGCCTACAATGAGCAGTTCTTC; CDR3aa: CPSIPGLAYNEQFF
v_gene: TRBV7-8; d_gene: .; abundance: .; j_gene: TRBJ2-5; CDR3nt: TGTGCCAGCAGACGCGGCCAAGAGACCCAGTACTTC; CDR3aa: CASRRGQETQYF
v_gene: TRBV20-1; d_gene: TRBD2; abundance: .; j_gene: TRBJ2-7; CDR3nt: TGCAGTGCTGGACTAGCGGGAGAAAGCGAGCAGTACTTC; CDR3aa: CSAGLAGESEQYF
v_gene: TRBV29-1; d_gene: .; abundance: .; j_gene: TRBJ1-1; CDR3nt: TGCAGCGTTCTCCCGGGACCCCAAGGGACTGGAGCTTTCTTT; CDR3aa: CSVLPGPQGTGAFF
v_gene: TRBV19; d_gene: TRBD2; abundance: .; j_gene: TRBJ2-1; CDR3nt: TGTGCCAGTAGTATAGCGGGGGGTGACTACAATGAGCAGTTCTTC; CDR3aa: CASSIAGGDYNEQFF
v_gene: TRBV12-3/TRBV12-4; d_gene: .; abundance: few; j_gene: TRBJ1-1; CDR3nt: TGTGCCAGCAGTTTGGGCAGGGCCTTCGGGAACACTGAAGCTTTCTTT; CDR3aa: CASSLGRAFGNTEAFF
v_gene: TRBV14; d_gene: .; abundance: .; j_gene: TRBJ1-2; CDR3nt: TGTGCCAGCAGCACGGGAGGGGCCGTCTTGGGCTACACCTTC; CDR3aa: CASSTGGAVLGYTF
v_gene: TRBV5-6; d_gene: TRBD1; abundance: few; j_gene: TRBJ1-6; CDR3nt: TGTGCCAGCAGGGAAGACAGGGCCTCACCCCTCCACTTT; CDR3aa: CASREDRASPLHF
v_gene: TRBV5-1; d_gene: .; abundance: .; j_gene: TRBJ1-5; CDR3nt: TGCGCCAGCAGCTTGGAGGGACAAAGGGGCCAGCCCCAGCATTTT; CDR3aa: CASSLEGQRGQPQHF
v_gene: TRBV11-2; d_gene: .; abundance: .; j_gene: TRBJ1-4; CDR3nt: TGTGCCAGCAGCTCCTACAGCAATAATGAAAAACTGTTTTTT; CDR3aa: CASSSYSNNEKLFF
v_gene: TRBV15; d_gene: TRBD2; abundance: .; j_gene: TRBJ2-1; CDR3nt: TGTGCCACCAGCAGAGAAGGACTAGCGGGAGTAAATGAGCAGTTCTTC; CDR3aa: CATSREGLAGVNEQFF
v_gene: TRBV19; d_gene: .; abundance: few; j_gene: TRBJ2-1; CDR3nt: TGTGCCAGTAGTCCCCGGGACGCCCAGGAGAATGAGCAGTTCTTC; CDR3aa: CASSPRDAQENEQFF
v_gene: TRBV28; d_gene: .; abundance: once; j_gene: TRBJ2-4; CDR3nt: TGTGCCAGTAGGGGTAACATTCAGTACTTC; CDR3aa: CASRGNIQYF
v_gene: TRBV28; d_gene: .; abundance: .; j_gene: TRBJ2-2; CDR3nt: TGTGCCAGCAGTCCATCAGGGTTGAACACCGGGGAGCTGTTTTTT; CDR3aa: CASSPSGLNTGELFF